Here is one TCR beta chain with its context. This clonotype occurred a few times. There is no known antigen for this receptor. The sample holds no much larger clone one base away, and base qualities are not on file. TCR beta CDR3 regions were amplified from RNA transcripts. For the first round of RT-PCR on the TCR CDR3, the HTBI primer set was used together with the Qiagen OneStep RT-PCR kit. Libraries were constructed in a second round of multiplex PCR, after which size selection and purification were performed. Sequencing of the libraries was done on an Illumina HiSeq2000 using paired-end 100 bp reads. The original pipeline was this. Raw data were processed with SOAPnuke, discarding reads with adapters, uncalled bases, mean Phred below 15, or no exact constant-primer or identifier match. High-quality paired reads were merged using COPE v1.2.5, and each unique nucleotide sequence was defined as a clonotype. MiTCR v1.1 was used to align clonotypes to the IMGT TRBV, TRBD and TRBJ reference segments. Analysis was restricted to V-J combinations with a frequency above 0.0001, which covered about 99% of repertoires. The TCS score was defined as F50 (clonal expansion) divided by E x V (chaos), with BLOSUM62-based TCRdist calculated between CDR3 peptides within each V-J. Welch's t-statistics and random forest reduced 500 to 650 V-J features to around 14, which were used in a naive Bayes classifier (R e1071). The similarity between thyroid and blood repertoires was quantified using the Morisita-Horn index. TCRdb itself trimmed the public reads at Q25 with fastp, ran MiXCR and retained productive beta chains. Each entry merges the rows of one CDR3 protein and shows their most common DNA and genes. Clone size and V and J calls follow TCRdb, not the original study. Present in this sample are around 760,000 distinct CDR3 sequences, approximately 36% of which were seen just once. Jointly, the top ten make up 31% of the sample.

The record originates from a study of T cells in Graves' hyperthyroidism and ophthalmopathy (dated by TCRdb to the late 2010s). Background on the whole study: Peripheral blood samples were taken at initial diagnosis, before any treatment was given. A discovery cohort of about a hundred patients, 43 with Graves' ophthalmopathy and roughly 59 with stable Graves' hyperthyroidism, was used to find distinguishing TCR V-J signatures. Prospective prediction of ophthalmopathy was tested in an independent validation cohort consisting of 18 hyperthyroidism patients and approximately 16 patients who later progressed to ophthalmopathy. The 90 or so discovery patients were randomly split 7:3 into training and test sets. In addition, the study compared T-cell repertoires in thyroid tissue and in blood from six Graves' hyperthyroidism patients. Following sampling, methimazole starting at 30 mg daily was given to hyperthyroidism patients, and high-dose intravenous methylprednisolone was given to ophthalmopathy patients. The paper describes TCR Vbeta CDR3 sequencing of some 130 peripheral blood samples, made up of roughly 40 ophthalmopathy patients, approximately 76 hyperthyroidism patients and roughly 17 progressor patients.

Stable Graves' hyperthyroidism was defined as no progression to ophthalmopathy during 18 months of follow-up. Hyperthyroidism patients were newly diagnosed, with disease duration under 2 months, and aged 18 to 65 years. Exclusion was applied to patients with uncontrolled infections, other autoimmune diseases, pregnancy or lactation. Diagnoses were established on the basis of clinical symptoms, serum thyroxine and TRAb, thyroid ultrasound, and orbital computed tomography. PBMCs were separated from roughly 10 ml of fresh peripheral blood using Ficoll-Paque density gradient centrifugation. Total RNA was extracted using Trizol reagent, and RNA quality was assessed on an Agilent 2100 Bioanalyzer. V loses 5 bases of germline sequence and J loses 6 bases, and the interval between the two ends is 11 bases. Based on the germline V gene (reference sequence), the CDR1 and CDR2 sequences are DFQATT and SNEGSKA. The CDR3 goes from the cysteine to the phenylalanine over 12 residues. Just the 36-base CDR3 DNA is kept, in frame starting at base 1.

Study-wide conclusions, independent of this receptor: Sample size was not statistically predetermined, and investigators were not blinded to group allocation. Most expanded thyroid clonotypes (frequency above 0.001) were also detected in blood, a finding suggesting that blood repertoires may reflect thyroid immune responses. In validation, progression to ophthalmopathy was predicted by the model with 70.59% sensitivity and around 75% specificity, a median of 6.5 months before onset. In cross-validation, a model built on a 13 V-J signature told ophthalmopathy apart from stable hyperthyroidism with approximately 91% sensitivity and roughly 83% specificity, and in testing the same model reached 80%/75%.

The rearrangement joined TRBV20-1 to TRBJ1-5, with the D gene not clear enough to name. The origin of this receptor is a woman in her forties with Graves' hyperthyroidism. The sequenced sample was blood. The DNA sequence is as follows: TGCAGTGCTTCGCGTGGGTCTCAGCCCCAGCATTTT. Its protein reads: CSASRGSQPQHF.